The 20 T cell receptor beta chains in this list originate from one sample, sequenced in a study of cytotoxic CD8 clonotypes in ibrutinib-treated CLL. Clones were read by immunoSEQ multiplex PCR, and TCRdb kept only the in-frame ones, dropping some. The repertoire consists of 250,000 to 350,000 clones, with approximately 79% occurring once and the leading ten covering around 6%. This sample comprised PBMCs, obtained at disease progression, from a patient treated with ibrutinib. The receptor set was obtained from a human donor with chronic lymphocytic leukemia.

The rearrangement links TRBV6-5 to TRBJ1-2; 7 nucleotides line up with TRBD1. Losses at the gene ends were 6 bases for V and 4 bases for J; bases not matched to a gene: 11. Germline CDR1 MNHEY, CDR2 SVGAGI. CDR3 length: 15 amino acids. In DNA form, the CDR3 reads TGTGCCAGCAGCCCCTTTACACAGGGGATCTATGGCTACACCTTC. This encodes CASSPFTQGIYGYTF.

This chain links TRBV6-1 with TRBJ2-7; D gene unclear. Per the germline V gene, CDR1 is MNHNS and CDR2 is SASEGT. V was clipped by 2 bases and J by 2 bases, with 16 bases between them. This CDR3 contains 16 residues. CDR3 protein: CASSERVPVYTYEQYF. The CDR3 nucleotides read TGTGCCAGCAGTGAAAGGGTGCCGGTATATACCTACGAGCAGTACTTC.

The V gene is TRBV7-8, the J gene TRBJ2-1; D remains ambiguous. V was cut by 1 base and J by 7 bases, with 5 bases left in between. This CDR3 is built from 12 residues. Germline V gene lookup returns CDR1 SGHVS and CDR2 FQNEAQ. The CDR3 coding sequence is TGTGCCAGCAGCTTAGGGGCAAATGAGCAGTTCTTC. This sequence encodes CASSLGANEQFF.

This chain links TRBV4-3 with TRBJ2-7, with D perhaps TRBD1 (7 bases). The CDR3 totals 16 residues. The germline gives CDR1 LGHNA, CDR2 YSLEER. Trimming took off 0 bases at V and 2 bases at J, with 14 bases between the two ends. CDR3 coding DNA: TGCGCCAGCAGCCAAGAAGGGGGCGGGACCCCCTACGAGCAGTACTTC. This sequence encodes CASSQEGGGTPYEQYF.

This sequence joins TRBV6-5 and TRBJ2-3, with D tentatively TRBD2 (6 bases). The CDR3 contains 16 residues. The V and J ends lost 0 bases and 0 bases respectively, with 10 bases between them. Germline CDR1 and CDR2: MNHEY and SVGAGI. The CDR3: CASSYSIGSSTDTQYF. Here the CDR3 DNA reads TGTGCCAGCAGTTACTCCATCGGGAGTAGCACAGATACGCAGTATTTT.

The chain uses TRBV4-1 and TRBJ1-4; 8 nucleotides align to TRBD1. CDR3 length: 19 amino acids. V trimming: 1 base; J trimming: 7 bases; junction bases outside the gene matches: 17. Per germline, CDR1 MGHRA and CDR2 YSYEKL. The CDR3 is CASSQGPGQGILVREKLFF. The CDR3 DNA sequence: TGCGCCAGCAGCCAAGGGCCAGGACAGGGAATACTAGTACGTGAAAAACTGTTTTTT.

The chain has TRBV9 and TRBJ2-1; the D gene is possibly TRBD2 (5 bases). This CDR3 contains 16 residues. The germline V and J ends were trimmed by 4 bases and 0 bases, with 14 bases remaining between them. Germline assignment: CDR1 SGDLS and CDR2 YYNGEE. The CDR3 region is CASSPTSGSSYNEQFF. The CDR3 DNA reads TGTGCCAGCAGCCCCACCTCTGGGAGCTCCTACAATGAGCAGTTCTTC.

V is TRBV29-1 and J is TRBJ2-7, with 11 bases fitting TRBD2. The V gene end was trimmed by 6 bases and the J gene end by 4 bases; junction bases not matched to a gene: 5. The length of the CDR3 is 13 residues. CDR1 and CDR2 from the germline V gene are SQVTM and ANQGSEA. The CDR3 region is CSVRTSGSYEQYF. CDR3 nucleotide sequence: TGCAGCGTCCGTACTAGCGGGAGTTACGAGCAGTACTTC.

The CDR3 reads CASSLAEGLQGIYSPLHF. Here the CDR3 DNA reads TGTGCCAGCAGCTTAGCGGAAGGGCTACAGGGGATTTATTCACCCCTCCACTTT. The chain links TRBV7-2 to TRBJ1-6, with 7 bases identical to TRBD1. Per germline, CDR1 SGHTA and CDR2 FQGNSA. The junction had 13 bases not matched to a gene; V was cut back by 0 bases and J by 8 bases. The CDR3 spans 18 residues.

The chain is built from TRBV9 and TRBJ1-2; D not resolved. Trimming shortened V by 0 bases and J by 4 bases, and 10 bases separated the two germline ends. CDR3 length equals 14 residues. In germline, CDR1 is SGDLS, CDR2 YYNGEE. The CDR3 loop reads CASSVDNRPYGYTF. The CDR3 bases are TGTGCCAGCAGCGTAGACAACAGACCCTATGGCTACACCTTC.

V and J are TRBV6-5 and TRBJ1-3, with a weak D call TRBD1 (5 bases). Germline V gives CDR1 MNHEY, CDR2 SVGAGI. The V end lost 0 bases, the J end lost 4 bases, and 10 bases lay between the germline ends. The CDR3 has 15 amino acids. The CDR3, as DNA: TGTGCCAGCAGTTACTCGGCAGGGATGGGAAACACCATATATTTT. Amino acid sequence: CASSYSAGMGNTIYF.

This chain links TRBV4-1 with TRBJ2-5, with 15 nucleotides matching TRBD2. The J segment lost 6 bases and the V segment lost 1 base, leaving 15 bases of the junction unmatched. This CDR3 comprises 20 residues. Germline values: CDR1 MGHRA, CDR2 YSYEKL. This CDR3 is CASSQASGTSGGLSWKTQYF. CDR3 bases: TGCGCCAGCAGCCAAGCATCCGGGACTAGCGGGGGGTTGAGTTGGAAGACCCAGTACTTC.

The chain is built from TRBV5-1 and TRBJ2-3; D is unresolved. From germline, CDR1 is SGHRS and CDR2 YFSETQ. V was trimmed by 0 bases and J by 2 bases, leaving 7 bases between them. The CDR3 is 14 residues long. The chain's CDR3 is CASSLEIATDTQYF. The CDR3 DNA is TGCGCCAGCAGCTTGGAGATTGCCACAGATACGCAGTATTTT. Together with reference TRBV5-1 and TRBJ2-3, the CDR3 gives the full variable domain: KAGVTQTPRYLIKTRGQQVTLSCSPISGHRSVSWYQQTPGQGLQFLFEYFSETQRNKGNFPGRFSGRQFSNSRSEMNVSTLELGDSALYLCASSLEIATDTQYFGPGTRLTVL.

The CDR3 region is CASSSRAEGRLYF. The CDR3 coding sequence is TGTGCCAGCAGCTCTCGGGCCGAAGGTCGGCTTTACTTC. The chain links TRBV7-7 to TRBJ2-7; D is ambiguous. Germline CDR1 SSHAT, CDR2 FNYEAQ (reference sequence). Trimming cost V 4 bases and J 13 bases, with 20 bases left between them. CDR3 size: 13 residues. Variable domain in full (rest from reference TRBV7-7 and TRBJ2-7): GAGVSQSPRYKVTKRGQDVTLRCDPISSHATLYWYQQALGQGPEFLTYFNYEAQPDKSGLPSDRFSAERPEGSISTLTIQRTEQRDSAMYRCASSSRAEGRLYFGPGTRLTVT.

This chain connects TRBV9 to TRBJ2-6; 9 nucleotides align to TRBD2. J lost 4 bases, V lost 4 bases, and 12 bases had no gene match. Looked up from germline, CDR1 is SGDLS and CDR2 is YYNGEE. The CDR3 length is 18 residues. CDR3 nucleotides: TGTGCCAGCAGCCTCAGATCTGGCGGGGGGGCCGGGGCCAACGTCCTGACTTTC. It encodes CASSLRSGGGAGANVLTF.

This clone was seen just once. The chain uses TRBV6-6 and TRBJ1-2; 7 bases agree with TRBD1. The CDR3 length is 13 residues. Trimming removed 2 bases from V and 6 bases from J; junction bases left unmatched: 3. Germline V gives CDR1 MNHNY, CDR2 SVGAGI (reference sequence). CDR3 nucleotide sequence: TGTGCCAGCAGTTACAGGGACAGAGATGGCTACACCTTC. It is translated as CASSYRDRDGYTF.

This clone was seen a few times. The chain links TRBV9 to TRBJ1-5; 11 bases line up with TRBD1. J lost 6 bases, V lost 4 bases, and 3 bases had no gene match. The germline gives CDR1 SGDLS, CDR2 YYNGEE. The CDR3 runs to 14 residues. Here the CDR3 DNA reads TGTGCCAGCAGCACAGGGACAGGGGGTCAGCCCCAGCATTTT. It yields the protein CASSTGTGGQPQHF.

This chain joins TRBV9 and TRBJ1-1, with 7 bases aligning to TRBD1. The V segment lost 4 bases and the J segment 0 bases; nucleotides outside the gene matches: 6. This CDR3 is 15 amino acids long. CDR1 and CDR2 from the germline V gene are SGDLS and YYNGEE. In nucleotides, the CDR3 is TGTGCCAGCAGCTCCCCAGGGGGACTGAACACTGAAGCTTTCTTT. It translates to CASSSPGGLNTEAFF. The full variable domain, in which reference TRBV9 and TRBJ1-1 provide the parts outside the CDR3, is DSGVTQTPKHLITATGQRVTLRCSPRSGDLSVYWYQQSLDQGLQFLIQYYNGEERAKGNILERFSAQQFPDLHSELNLSSLELGDSALYFCASSSPGGLNTEAFFGQGTRLTVV.

The chain combines TRBV4-1 with TRBJ2-7; perhaps TRBD2 as D (5 bases). The CDR3 sequence is 16 residues long. Per the germline V gene, CDR1 is MGHRA and CDR2 is YSYEKL. V gave up 1 base and J gave up 6 bases, with 19 bases separating them. The CDR3 DNA follows: TGCGCCAGCAGCCAAGGGTGGCAGACTACCGAGGCCGAGCAGTACTTC. It encodes CASSQGWQTTEAEQYF.

The rearrangement links TRBV19 to TRBJ2-1; 11 bases map to TRBD2. The V gene's germline CDR1 is LNHDA and CDR2 SQIVND (reference sequence). V trimming: 0 bases; J trimming: 8 bases; junction bases outside the gene matches: 0. The CDR3 has 14 residues. This CDR3 reads CASSIELAGDEQFF. The CDR3 DNA follows: TGTGCCAGTAGTATAGAACTAGCGGGGGATGAGCAGTTCTTC.